This T cell receptor beta chain appears in the sequencing data of a study of T-cell reconstitution after alpha-beta-depleted transplantation in children. The TCRbeta library incorporated unique molecular identifiers. In TCRdb, the PCR reads were re-called with MiXCR into one record per CDR3 protein. The table includes hundreds of thousands of distinct CDR3 sequences, approximately 12% detected once. Trimming cost V 7 bases and J 3 bases; bases outside gene matches: 7. CDR1 SQVTM and CDR2 ANQGSEA come from the germline V gene. The CDR3 is 13 amino acids. The input for sequencing was PBMCs, mostly from graft donor cells, taken 360 days after TCRalphabeta/CD19-depleted stem cell transplant. The rearrangement links TRBV29-1 to TRBJ2-3; TRBD2 agrees at 7 bases. The sequence came from a male patient under 18 who had a stem cell transplant for acute myeloid leukemia, so the T cells may come from the graft donor. Here the CDR3 reads CSGRGRVTDTQYF. The CDR3 coding sequence is TGCAGCGGCCGGGGGAGGGTAACAGATACGCAGTATTTT.